The 20 T cell receptor beta chains below come from one sample, sequenced in a study of neurological immune-mediated disorders. TCRdb re-called the 5' RACE reads through MiXCR, storing one row per CDR3 protein. Here the sample spans some 47,000 distinct CDR3 sequences, roughly a fifth being singletons. The time point denotes: technical triplicate 3. The sequenced material came from PBMCs. These receptor sequences come from a man between 60 and 75 years old with HTLV-1-associated myelopathy (HAM/TSP).

This clonotype was seen at least ten times. The chain joins TRBV20-1 to TRBJ2-7; TRBD1 matches 12 bases. The V segment lost 6 bases and the J segment 4 bases; nucleotides outside the gene matches: 19. This CDR3 spans 18 amino acids. Germline V gene sequence: CDR1 DFQATT, CDR2 SNEGSKA (reference sequence). The CDR3 protein is CSAEPPGTGGAFGYEQYF. DNA for the CDR3: TGCAGTGCCGAACCCCCGGGGACAGGGGGCGCATTTGGTTACGAGCAGTACTTC.

This clonotype was counted ten times or more. The chain is built from TRBV7-9 and TRBJ2-3; 13 positions agree with TRBD2. Germline V lookup: CDR1 SEHNR, CDR2 FQNEAQ (reference sequence). V dropped 4 bases and J dropped 4; count of bases not matched to a gene: 20. The CDR3 is 21 amino acids. CDR3 coding DNA: TGTGCCAGCAGCTCCCCTCGAAGACCCCCGGGACTAGCGGGATGGGCAGATACGCAGTATTTT. Its protein product is CASSSPRRPPGLAGWADTQYF.

Ten or more counts support this clonotype. V and J are TRBV20-1 and TRBJ1-6, with D unclear. Germline V CDR1 and CDR2: DFQATT, SNEGSKA (reference sequence). This CDR3 region has 14 residues. V lost 5 bases to trimming and J lost 0 bases, with 8 bases between them. This CDR3 is CSADKASYNSPLHF. CDR3 in DNA: TGCAGTGCTGATAAAGCCTCCTATAATTCACCCCTCCACTTT.

This clonotype was counted many times. The V and J genes are TRBV7-2 and TRBJ2-3; unclear D gene. This CDR3 comprises 15 residues. The germline V and J ends were trimmed by 1 base and 4 bases, with 12 bases remaining between them. Germline CDR1 SGHTA, CDR2 FQGNSA. As DNA, the CDR3 is TGTGCCAGCAGCTTAGTGGCCACACGAGCAGATACGCAGTATTTT. Translation: CASSLVATRADTQYF. The full variable domain, its missing parts supplied by reference TRBV7-2 and TRBJ2-3, is GAGVSQSPSNKVTEKGKDVELRCDPISGHTALYWYRQSLGQGLEFLIYFQGNSAPDKSGLPSDRFSAERTGGSVSTLTIQRTQQEDSAVYLCASSLVATRADTQYFGPGTRLTVL.

By its share, this clonotype is medium-sized. The genes are TRBV7-8 and TRBJ2-7; D may be TRBD1 or TRBD2 (5 bases each). V shed 3 bases and J shed 0 bases, with 12 bases lying between them. The CDR3 has 15 residues. CDR1 is SGHVS and CDR2 is FQNEAQ in the germline V gene. For the CDR3, the DNA is TGTGCCAGCAGCTTCGGGGCACGGAGCTCCTACGAGCAGTACTTC. Its protein product is CASSFGARSSYEQYF.

In its sample, this clonotype was seen many times. This chain links TRBV10-3 with TRBJ1-3; TRBD1 is a possible D gene (5 bases). Germline-derived CDR1 and CDR2 are ENHRY and SYGVKD. The CDR3 extends over 16 amino acids. V shed 3 bases and J shed 0 bases, with 12 bases lying between them. The CDR3 spells CAISDLGRHSGNTIYF. The CDR3 DNA is TGTGCCATCAGTGATTTGGGACGGCACTCTGGAAACACCATATATTTT.

The sample holds many counts of this clonotype. The V call is TRBV18, the J call TRBJ1-1, with TRBD1 as a possible D gene (5 bases). Germline V gene data show CDR1 as KGHSH and CDR2 as LQKENI. The CDR3 is 14 residues long. Trimming left V 3 bases short and J 5 bases short, with 13 bases between. CDR3 sequence reads: CASSPRRGRTEAFF. The CDR3 region has the DNA TGTGCCAGCTCACCCCGAAGGGGAAGAACTGAAGCTTTCTTT.

This clonotype came up many times. The chain is built from TRBV27 and TRBJ1-3, with 7 bases that match TRBD1. The CDR3 loop spans 15 amino acids. Trimming took 2 bases from V and 4 from J; bases not matched to a gene: 5. Germline-derived CDR1 and CDR2 are MNHEY and SMNVEV (reference sequence). In DNA, the CDR3 is TGTGCCAGCAGTTTAAGGCAGGGGGTCGGAAACACCATATATTTT. Protein sequence: CASSLRQGVGNTIYF.

This clonotype was recorded at least ten times. The chain recombines TRBV14 with TRBJ2-3; TRBD1 agrees at 8 bases. Germline trimming cut 3 bases from V and 4 bases from J; bases unmatched to any gene: 3. Germline V lookup: CDR1 SGHDN, CDR2 FVKESK. The length of the CDR3 is 14 residues. The CDR3 DNA sequence: TGTGCCAGCAGCCAGGACAGGGTAGCAGATACGCAGTATTTT. Translating it yields CASSQDRVADTQYF.

This clonotype was seen ten or more times. The chain recombines TRBV20-1 with TRBJ2-5; 11 bases agree with TRBD1. The germline CDR1 and CDR2 sequences are DFQATT and SNEGSKA (reference sequence). Trimming at V came to 6 bases and at J to 2 bases, leaving 5 bases not matched to a gene. The CDR3 is 14 residues long. This CDR3 is CSASRDRGQETQYF. The CDR3 coding sequence is TGCAGTGCGAGCCGGGACAGGGGGCAAGAGACCCAGTACTTC.

There are many counts of this clonotype. The chain uses TRBV5-5 and TRBJ1-1, with D uncertain. The CDR3 is 15 residues long. Germline-derived CDR1 and CDR2 are SGHKS and YYEKEE (reference sequence). V lost 5 bases and J 0 bases, leaving 14 bases between the germline ends. The CDR3 spells CASSRRGLLNTEAFF. DNA for the CDR3: TGTGCCAGCAGTCGTCGGGGATTGCTGAACACTGAAGCTTTCTTT.

This clonotype has a count of ten or more. The V call is TRBV9, the J call TRBJ1-6; D is undetermined. CDR3 length: 14 residues. Germline loops: CDR1 SGDLS, CDR2 YYNGEE. V dropped 0 bases and J dropped 8 bases, with 9 bases sitting between them. The CDR3, as DNA: TGTGCCAGCAGCGTAGAAATGAGGGATTCACCCCTCCACTTT. It codes for CASSVEMRDSPLHF.

This clonotype occurred many times. This rearrangement joins TRBV7-2 to TRBJ2-2, with 8 bases aligning to TRBD2. V lost 2 bases and J lost 8; bases outside the gene matches: 4. CDR1 and CDR2 from the germline V gene are SGHTA and FQGNSA. The CDR3 runs 14 residues. The CDR3 here is CASSLPAGGGELFF. CDR3 in DNA: TGTGCCAGCAGCTTACCGGCGGGGGGAGGGGAGCTGTTTTTT.

This clonotype was counted ten times or more. The chain carries TRBV5-1 and TRBJ1-1; 7 positions agree with TRBD1. Germline CDR1 is SGHRS and CDR2 is YFSETQ. The CDR3 has 13 amino acids. With 7 bases clipped from V and 6 bases from J, the junction kept 9 bases outside the gene matches. This CDR3 is CASSQGGSAEAFF. CDR3 bases: TGCGCCAGCTCCCAGGGGGGGTCGGCTGAAGCTTTCTTT.

This clonotype is deemed medium-sized (0.01 to 0.1%). The chain combines TRBV5-1 with TRBJ1-2; D is undetermined. Germline CDR1 and CDR2: SGHRS and YFSETQ. CDR3 length: 12 amino acids. The V end was cut by 5 bases, the J end by 6 bases, with 11 bases between. The CDR3 loop is CASRLGGHGYTF. In DNA form, the CDR3 reads TGCGCCAGCAGACTAGGCGGGCATGGCTACACCTTC.

This clonotype showed up many times. The chain has TRBV5-1 and TRBJ1-6; 9 nucleotides align to TRBD1. V shed 4 bases and J 7 bases; nucleotides not matched to a gene: 9. The CDR3 contains 16 residues. Looked up from germline, CDR1 is SGHRS and CDR2 is YFSETQ. The CDR3 coding sequence is TGCGCCAGCAGCACCCGGTTGGACAGGGGAAATTCACCCCTCCACTTT. It encodes CASSTRLDRGNSPLHF.

This clonotype was counted ten times or more. This chain joins TRBV29-1 and TRBJ2-5; D possibly matches TRBD1 or TRBD2 (5 bases each). The CDR3 extends over 12 amino acids. V was shortened by 3 bases and J by 5 bases, with 10 bases between the two germline ends. The germline V gene encodes CDR1 SQVTM and CDR2 ANQGSEA. The CDR3 spells CSVDKGTETQYF. CDR3 DNA: TGCAGCGTTGACAAAGGGACGGAGACCCAGTACTTC.

Ten or more counts support this clonotype. V and J are TRBV5-1 and TRBJ2-1; 10 bases line up with TRBD1. The CDR3 covers 15 residues. In germline, CDR1 is SGHRS, CDR2 YFSETQ. After removal of 5 bases from V and 4 bases from J, the junction contained 6 bases not matched to a gene. CDR3 sequence (DNA): TGCGCCAGCAGACCGACAGGGGGCGGGTACAATGAGCAGTTCTTC. Its protein product is CASRPTGGGYNEQFF.

This clonotype was observed at least ten times. The chain carries TRBV14 and TRBJ2-1; 7 bases fit TRBD2. V was clipped by 1 base and J by 4 bases; unmatched bases: 7. Per germline, CDR1 SGHDN and CDR2 FVKESK. This CDR3 comprises 16 residues. The CDR3 sequence: CASSQVGSGPYNEQFF. As DNA, the CDR3 is TGTGCCAGCAGCCAAGTCGGTAGCGGGCCATACAATGAGCAGTTCTTC.

This clonotype has at least ten counts. V is TRBV7-2 and J is TRBJ2-3; no clear D. The CDR3 spans 11 residues. Trimming removed 6 bases at V and 3 bases at J, with 4 bases between. Germline lookup yields CDR1 SGHTA and CDR2 FQGNSA. CDR3 region: CASRKTDTQYF. The CDR3 DNA follows: TGTGCCAGCAGAAAGACAGATACGCAGTATTTT.